The clone carrying this TCR beta chain has just a few counts. These data are taken from a study of immune heterogeneity within non-small cell lung tumors. With 32 V and 13 J primers, multiplex PCR amplified the TCR beta CDR3. TCRdb reprocessed the multiplex PCR reads with MiXCR, giving one entry per CDR3 protein. The table lists 6,000 to 8,500 distinct CDR3 sequences, 20% to 25% of them singletons. This CDR3 has 13 residues. V was pared by 0 bases and J by 8 bases, with 7 bases between. The germline V gene encodes CDR1 MNHNY and CDR2 SVGAGI (reference sequence). Bulk tumor genomic DNA was the template, and each sample received around 0.55 ug. Biopsies that were spaced far apart were taken, several per primary tumor, during surgery. Patients underwent curative surgery for untreated, newly diagnosed non-small cell lung cancer. There were roughly 15 donors in total. They were all newly diagnosed non-small cell lung cancer patients undergoing surgery with curative intent.

J is TRBJ1-4 and V is TRBV6-6; D is undetermined. Sequences were obtained from lung tumor tissue. The sequence derives from a man aged 60 to 75 with non-small cell lung cancer. The CDR3 reads CASSYSTTEKLFF. The CDR3 nucleotides read TGTGCCAGCAGTTACTCGACGACCGAAAAACTGTTTTTT.